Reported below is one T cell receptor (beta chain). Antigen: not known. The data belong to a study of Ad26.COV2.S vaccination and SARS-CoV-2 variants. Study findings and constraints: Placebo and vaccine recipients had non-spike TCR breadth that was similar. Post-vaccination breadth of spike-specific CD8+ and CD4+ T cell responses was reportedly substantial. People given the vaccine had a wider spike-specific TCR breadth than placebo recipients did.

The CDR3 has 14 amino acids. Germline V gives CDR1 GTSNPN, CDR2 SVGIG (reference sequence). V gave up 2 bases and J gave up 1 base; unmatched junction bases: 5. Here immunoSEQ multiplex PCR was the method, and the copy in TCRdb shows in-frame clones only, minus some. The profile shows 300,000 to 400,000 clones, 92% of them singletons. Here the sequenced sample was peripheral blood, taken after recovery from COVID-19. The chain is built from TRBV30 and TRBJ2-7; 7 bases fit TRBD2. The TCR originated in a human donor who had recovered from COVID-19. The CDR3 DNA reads TGTGCCTGGAGTCCAGCGGGGCGATCCTACGAGCAGTACTTC. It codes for CAWSPAGRSYEQYF.